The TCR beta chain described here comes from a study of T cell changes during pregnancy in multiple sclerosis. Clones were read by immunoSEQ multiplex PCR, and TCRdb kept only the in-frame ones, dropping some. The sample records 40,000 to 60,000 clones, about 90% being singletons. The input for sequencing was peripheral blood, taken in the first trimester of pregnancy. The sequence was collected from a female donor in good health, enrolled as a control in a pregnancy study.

This chain's CDR3 is CASSSGDRNTEAFF. CDR3 DNA sequence: TGCGCCAGCAGCTCAGGGGACCGGAACACTGAAGCTTTCTTT. V usage is TRBV5-1 and J usage is TRBJ1-1; possibly TRBD1 for D (6 bases). Trimming removed 3 bases from V and 1 base from J, with 10 bases in between. The germline V gene has CDR1 SGHRS and CDR2 YFSETQ. This CDR3 is built from 14 residues. The variable domain in full, with the rest retrieved from reference TRBV5-1 and TRBJ1-1, is KAGVTQTPRYLIKTRGQQVTLSCSPISGHRSVSWYQQTPGQGLQFLFEYFSETQRNKGNFPGRFSGRQFSNSRSEMNVSTLELGDSALYLCASSSGDRNTEAFFGQGTRLTVV.